This T cell receptor (beta chain) was documented in a study of vaccination effects on CD4 cells after COVID-19. Subsequent to 10 days of culture, CD4+ T cells were isolated. Each participant was administered two doses of either the BNT162b2 or the mRNA-1273 vaccine. Regarding this clone: Its specificity is not known. The sample has other DNA sequences that encode this CDR3 too.

Between the trimmed V and J ends, which lost 3 bases and 7 bases, there was a span of 6 bases. CDR3 length: 12 amino acids. Looked up from germline, CDR1 is SEHNR and CDR2 is FQNEAQ (reference sequence). The repertoire was sequenced with immunoSEQ multiplex PCR; TCRdb's copy has only in-frame clones and lacks some. This table holds around 49,000 clones, over 60% found once. The TCR originated in a human donor who received a COVID-19 vaccine. The sequencing here drew on CD4+ T cells from PBMCs cultured without peptide, taken after COVID-19 vaccination. The chain has TRBV7-9 and TRBJ1-4; the D is unclear. The CDR3 sequence: CASSLDGEKLFF. The DNA for the CDR3 is TGTGCCAGCAGCTTGGACGGTGAAAAACTGTTTTTT.